The sequence of this T cell receptor beta chain was determined in a study of cytomegalovirus exposure and HLA in healthy donors. The PCR made use of 60 Vbeta and 13 Jbeta primers. TCRdb's table, derived via immunoSEQ multiplex PCR, lists solely in-frame clones and lacks some. The sample holds 200,000 or so clones, less than 85% seen once. The CDR3 is 11 residues long. The V end lost 0 bases, the J end lost 7 bases, and 4 bases lay between the germline ends. Germline lookup yields CDR1 DFQATT and CDR2 SNEGSKA (reference sequence). This chain connects TRBV20-1 to TRBJ2-1; D unresolved. The receptor comes from a girl aged 2 to 10 in good health and CMV-seronegative. Material for sequencing was PBMCs. CDR3: CSARDQNEQFF. In DNA, the CDR3 is TGCAGTGCTAGAGATCAGAATGAGCAGTTCTTC.